Each of the 20 T cell receptor beta chains below was sequenced from the same sample in a study of blood T cells in healthy people across ages. Primers used in a second PCR of roughly 7 to 12 cycles were a sample-barcoded 5' primer and a J-beta primer mix. TCRdb analysed the 5' RACE reads with MiXCR anew, one entry per CDR3 protein. The sample records roughly 1.6 million distinct CDR3 sequences, approximately 32% being singletons. Sequenced material: blood. The receptors were gathered from a woman aged 25-40 years in good health.

This clonotype has at least ten counts. CDR3 sequence: CASSRSPDRVETQYF. CDR3 bases: TGTGCCAGCAGCCGGTCACCGGACAGGGTTGAGACCCAGTACTTC. V and J are TRBV9 and TRBJ2-5; TRBD1 agrees at 8 bases. This CDR3 region has 15 residues. Germline V gene lookup returns CDR1 SGDLS and CDR2 YYNGEE. J was trimmed by 5 bases and V by 4 bases; bases with no gene match: 10.

This clonotype appeared a few times. The V gene is TRBV6-5, the J gene TRBJ1-6, with 8 bases identical to TRBD1. Germline loops: CDR1 MNHEY, CDR2 SVGAGI. This CDR3 is built from 15 residues. V shed 5 bases, J shed 6 bases, and the junction held 6 bases outside the gene matches. The CDR3 DNA reads TGTGCCAGCAGTCTGGGACAGGCCGTTAATTCACCCCTCCACTTT. Its protein product is CASSLGQAVNSPLHF.

The chain is built from TRBV4-1 and TRBJ2-1; 10 nucleotides match TRBD2. CDR3 size: 18 residues. The V segment lost 0 bases and the J segment 0 bases; nucleotides outside the gene matches: 5. From germline, CDR1 is MGHRA and CDR2 YSYEKL. The CDR3 DNA follows: TGCGCCAGCAGCCAAGATCCCCCTAGCGGGAGCTCCTACAATGAGCAGTTCTTC. Translated: CASSQDPPSGSSYNEQFF.

This CDR3 is CASSPTSVYKGYEQYF. Here the CDR3 DNA reads TGTGCCAGCAGTCCTACGTCAGTTTACAAGGGCTACGAGCAGTACTTC. The chain has TRBV28 and TRBJ2-7, with D uncertain. The CDR3 has 16 residues. Germline V gene lookup returns CDR1 MDHEN and CDR2 SYDVKM. V lost 5 bases and J 3 bases, leaving 20 bases between the germline ends.

Note on this clonotype: Its ends do not fully match the called genes, so a read error is possible. This chain joins TRBV7-2 and TRBJ2-7; 12 bases are shared with TRBD2. The CDR3 extends over 15 amino acids. The germline CDR1 and CDR2 sequences are SGHTA and FQGNSA. The CDR3 loop reads CASSPTSGSSYERYF. The DNA of the CDR3 is TGTGCCAGCAGCCCGACTAGCGGGAGCTCCTACGAGCGGTACTTC.

This clonotype was seen repeatedly, ten times or more. The V and J genes are TRBV20-1 and TRBJ2-7; 8 nucleotides match TRBD2. This CDR3 contains 13 residues. Germline trimming cut 4 bases from V and 0 bases from J; bases unmatched to any gene: 2. Germline CDR1 DFQATT, CDR2 SNEGSKA (reference sequence). The DNA of the CDR3 is TGCAGTGCTACCGGGACTAGCTCCTACGAGCAGTACTTC. Its translation is CSATGTSSYEQYF.

Points on this clonotype: A read error may explain this, as a much larger clone is one base away. The chain joins TRBV6-1 to TRBJ2-1; 7 positions agree with TRBD2. With V trimmed by 3 bases and J by 6 bases, 8 bases remained unmatched. The CDR3 loop spans 15 amino acids. Per the germline V gene, CDR1 is MNHNS and CDR2 is SASEGT. The CDR3 sequence is CASSERPSGLNEQFF. In nucleotides, the CDR3 is TGTGCCAGCAGTGAGAGGCCTAGCGGACTCAATGAGCAGTTCTTC.

The V and J genes are TRBV9 and TRBJ2-3; 9 bases agree with TRBD2. The germline V gene has CDR1 SGDLS and CDR2 YYNGEE. V dropped 4 bases and J dropped 10; count of bases not matched to a gene: 16. The CDR3 sequence is 16 residues long. CDR3 sequence (DNA): TGTGCCAGCAGCCCCGTTGGTAGCGGGAGTGCCGTTGCGCAGTATTTT. Its protein product is CASSPVGSGSAVAQYF.

J is TRBJ2-2 and V is TRBV11-3; 12 bases are a match to TRBD2. After removal of 5 bases from V and 7 bases from J, the junction contained 8 bases not matched to a gene. From germline, CDR1 is SGHNT and CDR2 YENEEA. CDR3 length equals 16 residues. The chain's CDR3 is CASSPRLAGAGGELFF. CDR3 coding DNA: TGTGCCAGCAGCCCTCGACTAGCGGGAGCGGGCGGGGAGCTGTTTTTT.

V usage is TRBV20-1 and J usage is TRBJ2-2; 13 nucleotides align to TRBD2. The CDR3 length is 16 residues. With V trimmed by 5 bases and J by 0 bases, 3 bases remained unmatched. Germline CDR1 DFQATT, CDR2 SNEGSKA (reference sequence). The CDR3 region has the DNA TGCAGTGCTGGACTAGCGGGGGCCTCGAACACCGGGGAGCTGTTTTTT. It encodes CSAGLAGASNTGELFF.

The gene calls are TRBV29-1 and TRBJ1-4; no firm D call. The CDR3 extends over 16 amino acids. Trimming pared 5 bases from V and 0 bases from J, leaving 16 bases between. From germline, CDR1 is SQVTM and CDR2 ANQGSEA. DNA of the CDR3: TGCAGCGTTTCTGAGGGATCAACTGCAACTAATGAAAAACTGTTTTTT. Its translation: CSVSEGSTATNEKLFF.

The V and J genes are TRBV5-6 and TRBJ1-3; D is unresolved. CDR1 SGHDT and CDR2 YYEEEE come from the germline V gene. The CDR3 length is 15 residues. V lost 4 bases, J lost 0 bases, and 11 bases lay in between. DNA of the CDR3: TGTGCCAGCAGCCAGAGGGAGATCTCTGGAAACACCATATATTTT. This codes for CASSQREISGNTIYF. Filled out from reference TRBV5-6 and TRBJ1-3, the complete variable domain reads DAGVTQSPTHLIKTRGQQVTLRCSPKSGHDTVSWYQQALGQGPQFIFQYYEEEERQRGNFPDRFSGHQFPNYSSELNVNALLLGDSALYLCASSQREISGNTIYFGEGSWLTVV.

The chain combines TRBV6-2 or TRBV6-3 with TRBJ2-7; tentatively, D is TRBD1 or TRBD2 (5 bases each). The CDR3 is made up of 14 amino acids. The V gene lost 8 bases and the J gene lost 0 bases, with 14 bases spanning the gap. Germline V gives CDR1 MNHEY, CDR2 SVGEGT. The DNA for the CDR3 is TGTGCCAGCGCCCGGGACCTTCCCTCCTACGAGCAGTACTTC. This codes for CASARDLPSYEQYF.

This clonotype was seen a handful of times. The J gene is TRBJ2-1, the V gene TRBV7-3, with 8 bases lining up with TRBD2. V trimming: 2 bases; J trimming: 4 bases; junction bases outside the gene matches: 4. There are 15 residues in the CDR3. CDR1 is SGHTA and CDR2 is FQGTGA in the germline V gene. The CDR3 sequence is CASSLDGREYNEQFF. DNA for the CDR3: TGTGCCAGCAGCTTAGACGGGAGGGAGTACAATGAGCAGTTCTTC. The complete variable domain, with remaining parts taken from reference TRBV7-3 and TRBJ2-1, reads GAGVSQTPSNKVTEKGKYVELRCDPISGHTALYWYRQSLGQGPEFLIYFQGTGAADDSGLPNDRFFAVRPEGSVSTLKIQRTERGDSAVYLCASSLDGREYNEQFFGPGTRLTVL.

This chain joins TRBV6-1 and TRBJ1-5, with D perhaps TRBD1 (6 bases). The CDR3 extends over 17 amino acids. Germline V gives CDR1 MNHNS, CDR2 SASEGT. V was cut by 6 bases and J by 0 bases, with 18 bases left in between. CDR3: CASRDTGSAYSNQPQHF. The CDR3 coding sequence is TGTGCCAGCAGAGATACAGGGTCTGCCTATAGCAATCAGCCCCAGCATTTT.

This chain joins TRBV20-1 and TRBJ1-4, with TRBD1 identical over 8 bases. This CDR3 region has 15 residues. CDR1 and CDR2 (germline): DFQATT, SNEGSKA (reference sequence). The V and J ends lost 3 bases and 8 bases, in that order; junction bases with no gene match: 11. CDR3 nucleotide sequence: TGCAGTGCTAGCAGACAGGGGCTTAGTTGGGAAAAACTGTTTTTT. Its translation: CSASRQGLSWEKLFF.

In this sample, this clonotype turned up a few times. The CDR3 nucleotides read TGTGCCAGCAGTCGGGGGGACAGGACAACATTGTACTTC. Its protein product is CASSRGDRTTLYF. The chain links TRBV3-1 to TRBJ2-7; D might be TRBD1 (8 bases). Germline CDR1 reads LGHDT; CDR2 reads YNNKEL (reference sequence). The CDR3 spans 13 residues. Trimming pared 6 bases from V and 12 bases from J, leaving 21 bases between.

This clonotype was seen more than once but under ten times. The chain carries TRBV5-1 and TRBJ2-3; 10 bases line up with TRBD1. Trimming cost V 2 bases and J 12 bases; bases outside gene matches: 6. There are 13 residues in the CDR3. Germline V lookup: CDR1 SGHRS, CDR2 YFSETQ. The CDR3 DNA follows: TGCGCCAGCAGCTTTACCGGGACAGGGGTACAGTATTTT. Residues: CASSFTGTGVQYF.

This clonotype was recorded only once. This rearrangement joins TRBV20-1 to TRBJ2-2, with D possibly TRBD2 on 5 matching bases. Looked up from germline, CDR1 is DFQATT and CDR2 is SNEGSKA (reference sequence). The germline V and J ends were trimmed by 0 bases and 1 base, with 12 bases remaining between them. This CDR3 comprises 16 residues. The CDR3 loop is CSARDRRTGNTGELFF. Written as DNA, the CDR3 is TGCAGTGCTAGAGATCGGAGGACTGGGAACACCGGGGAGCTGTTTTTT.

At least ten counts were recorded for this clonotype. This chain links TRBV10-3 with TRBJ2-1; the D gene is possibly TRBD2 (5 bases). Germline CDR1 ENHRY, CDR2 SYGVKD. The CDR3 extends over 14 amino acids. Trimming pared 10 bases from V and 5 bases from J, leaving 18 bases between. In DNA form, the CDR3 reads TGTGCCACCAAAGGACGGGGAGCGGACAATGAGCAGTTCTTC. Its protein product is CATKGRGADNEQFF.